This T cell receptor beta chain was identified during a study of Graves' ophthalmopathy and Graves' hyperthyroidism (dated by TCRdb to the late 2010s). Some background on the complete study: Peripheral blood was collected at initial diagnosis, before any treatment. TCR beta repertoire signatures were used to distinguish Graves' ophthalmopathy from Graves' hyperthyroidism and to predict progression to ophthalmopathy. The 95 to 100 discovery patients were randomly divided into training and test sets at a 7:3 ratio. The independent validation cohort included about 19 hyperthyroidism patients plus 17 patients who later progressed from hyperthyroidism to ophthalmopathy. Following sampling, methimazole starting at 30 mg daily was administered to hyperthyroidism patients, and high-dose intravenous methylprednisolone was administered to ophthalmopathy patients. In total, 135 blood samples were TCR-sequenced: around 42 ophthalmopathy, 75 hyperthyroidism and approximately 17 hyperthyroidism-to-ophthalmopathy patients. To explore V-J signatures that separate ophthalmopathy from hyperthyroidism, a discovery set of about a hundred patients was enrolled, consisting of about 41 with ophthalmopathy and under 65 with stable hyperthyroidism. T-cell repertoires of thyroid tissue and blood were compared in a handful of hyperthyroidism patients. The investigation overall reported the following: No statistical method was used to predetermine the sample size, and group allocation was not hidden from the investigators. In validation, the model predicted ophthalmopathy progression with about 64% sensitivity and 72.22% specificity; around twelve predicted patients were CT-confirmed with GO in a median of approximately six months. Most expanded thyroid clonotypes with a frequency above 0.001 also appeared in blood, which suggests that blood repertoires may reflect the immune response in the thyroid. In cross-validation, the 13-signature model distinguished ophthalmopathy from stable hyperthyroidism with less than 90% sensitivity and about 81% specificity, while in the test set the corresponding values were roughly 80% and 75%.

For repertoire sequencing, the TCR beta CDR3 regions were amplified from RNA transcripts. HTBI primers and the Qiagen OneStep RT-PCR kit were used in a first-round RT-PCR, which was followed by a second-round multiplex PCR, size selection and purification. Libraries were sequenced on an Illumina HiSeq2000 using paired-end 100 bp reads. Concerning the study's data processing: SOAPnuke was used for read processing, and reads with adapters, uncalled bases, a mean Phred below 15, or no exact constant-primer or identifier match were discarded. COPE v1.2.5 was used to merge high-quality paired reads. Each unique nucleotide sequence was defined as a clonotype, and clonotypes were aligned to IMGT TRB V, D and J references with MiTCR v1.1. Only V-J combinations with frequency above 0.0001 were analysed, covering around 99% of repertoires. For each V-J combination, a TCR clonal expansion and chaos score was defined as F50 clonal expansion divided by the chaos observed in the TCRdist matrix. Features were reduced by Welch's t-statistics and random forest to around 13 V-J combinations, which fed a naive Bayes classifier. The Morisita-Horn index was used to measure how similar the thyroid and blood repertoires were. TCRdb applied fastp at Q25 and MiXCR to the public reads, then kept only in-frame beta chains. All rows with the same CDR3 protein become a single entry with the most common DNA and genes. The V and J calls were not made by the authors but by TCRdb's processing. The sample table shows hundreds of thousands of distinct CDR3 sequences, and over 20% are seen once. More than 5.5% of the sample rests with the top ten.

V loses 6 bases, J loses 2 bases, and the germline ends lie 16 bases apart. From its cysteine to its phenylalanine, the CDR3 spans 15 amino acids. Only the CDR3 DNA stays, 45 bases, in frame from base 1. The germline V gene (reference sequence) provides CDR1 LNHDA and CDR2 SQIVND. Hyperthyroidism was defined as stable when no progression to ophthalmopathy occurred within 18 months of follow-up. Hyperthyroidism patients were newly diagnosed, were aged 18 to 65 years, and had a disease duration under 2 months. Patients with other autoimmune diseases, uncontrolled infections, pregnancy or lactation were excluded from the study. Diagnosis was based on clinical symptoms, serum thyroxine, TRAb, thyroid ultrasound and orbital computed tomography. Using Ficoll-Paque density gradient centrifugation, PBMCs were isolated from 9.5 to 10 ml of fresh peripheral blood. Trizol reagent was used to extract the total RNA, and its quality was then checked on an Agilent 2100 Bioanalyzer.

This clonotype appeared many times. Its cognate antigen has yet to be identified. The sample holds no much larger clone one base away, and base qualities are not on file. Sequences were obtained from peripheral blood. The chain is encoded by TRBV19 joined to TRBJ2-5; the D call is tentative, TRBD1 or TRBD2, as each matches 5 bases. The clonotype originates from a woman aged 18-35 years with stable Graves' hyperthyroidism. Some clones in this sample may be carry-over from other donors' samples. Donor details come from another sample of the same person, matched by shared clones. CDR3 reads: CASSRRDVIQETQYF. The DNA reads TGTGCCAGTAGCCGACGGGACGTGATACAAGAGACCCAGTACTTC.